This T cell receptor (beta chain) stems from a study of blood T cell repertoires in COVID-19. Overall study: COVID-19 samples collected from the United States, Italy and Spain covered acute and convalescent phases. T cells, B-cell-depleted T cells, or PBMCs provided the cDNA or gDNA that served as material.

This CDR3 spans 14 amino acids. Germline loops: CDR1 SGHTA, CDR2 FQGNSA. Trimming pared 5 bases from V and 8 bases from J, leaving 18 bases between. Authors' processing steps: By means of reference gene primer amplification, nucleated cell counts were estimated. Some clones are missing from TCRdb's copy, which holds only in-frame ones; the method was immunoSEQ multiplex PCR. V and J calls plus clone size are reproduced from that table; the DNA served to infer D and trimming. The sample holds 200,000 to 250,000 clones, approximately 86% seen once. Input material: peripheral blood. The rearrangement uses TRBV7-2 and TRBJ1-2; D uncertain. The clonotype was recovered from an older woman with active or convalescent COVID-19. CDR3: CASSRLISGEGYTF. The CDR3 DNA reads as TGTGCCAGCAGCCGGCTTATCAGTGGAGAGGGCTACACCTTC.